The rows below give T cell receptor beta chains drawn from one sample of a study of T cell changes during pregnancy in multiple sclerosis. Assay: immunoSEQ multiplex PCR; the TCRdb copy retains only in-frame clones and omits some. The sample yields about 38,000 clones, about 90% seen once. The sample in question was CD4+ T cells from peripheral blood mononuclear cells, obtained before pregnancy. The receptors shown here come from a female donor with multiple sclerosis, enrolled in a pregnancy study. Both conserved end residues are trimmed from each CDR3.

J: TRBJ1-1
V: TRBV28
CDR3: ASSLSGGFYTEAF

J: TRBJ1-5
V: TRBV5-1
CDR3: ASSLGTGVGQPQH

J: TRBJ2-1
V: TRBV7-3
CDR3: ASSPSGRGGPGF

J: TRBJ2-2
V: TRBV4-1
CDR3: ASSKGGGQGNTGELF

J: TRBJ2-2
V: TRBV7-2
CDR3: ASSLGDRGTGELF

J: TRBJ1-5
V: TRBV2
CDR3: ASSEEGGDQPQH

J: TRBJ1-1
V: TRBV14
CDR3: ASSQDLRGKAF

J: TRBJ1-4
V: TRBV7-2
CDR3: ASSLAGALQFANEKLF

J: TRBJ2-1
V: TRBV5-4
CDR3: ASSLEAAGGPQF

J: TRBJ2-7
V: TRBV30
CDR3: ACQRGQGLSSYEQY

J: TRBJ1-2
V: TRBV7-8
CDR3: ASTRDRRYGYT

J: TRBJ1-6
V: TRBV28
CDR3: ASSLGHRDSPLH

J: TRBJ1-4
V: TRBV5-1
CDR3: ASSVQGREKLF

J: TRBJ1-1
V: TRBV7-8
CDR3: ASSFTGSEAF

J: TRBJ1-1
V: TRBV18
CDR3: ASSPRQGAGAAF

J: TRBJ1-3
V: TRBV30
CDR3: AWAGYSGNTIY

J: TRBJ2-5
V: TRBV5-6
CDR3: ASSLQGVQETQY

J: TRBJ1-2
V: TRBV5-4
CDR3: ASSQGAKIGYGYT

J: TRBJ1-1
V: TRBV6-6
CDR3: ASSFNRNTEAF

J: TRBJ1-1
V: TRBV19
CDR3: ATDRGKGMVNTEAF

J: TRBJ1-1
V: TRBV5-1
CDR3: ASSPIPGVNTEAF

J: TRBJ2-2
V: TRBV7-8
CDR3: ASSWEGTGFAGELF

J: TRBJ1-4
V: TRBV6-5
CDR3: ASRTQGSEEKLF